These 11 T cell receptor beta chains originate from one sample sequenced in a study of cytomegalovirus exposure and HLA in healthy donors. A multiplex PCR was run with 60 Vbeta primers and 13 Jbeta primers. Only in-frame clones appear in the TCRdb table, and some are missing; sequencing was by immunoSEQ multiplex PCR. The sample records 150,000 to 200,000 clones, roughly 87% being singletons. Material for sequencing was PBMCs. These receptor sequences come from a man aged 45-65 years in good health and CMV-seronegative.

The V gene is TRBV27, the J gene TRBJ2-1; D is ambiguous. Germline V lookup: CDR1 MNHEY, CDR2 SMNVEV (reference sequence). The CDR3 totals 15 residues. V lost 1 base to trimming and J lost 5 bases, with 12 bases between them. DNA of the CDR3: TGTGCCAGCAGTTTATTAACTGAGCCAAACAATGAGCAGTTCTTC. Translating it yields CASSLLTEPNNEQFF.

This sequence joins TRBV7-8 and TRBJ2-1, with TRBD1 as a possible D gene (6 bases). V lost 5 bases to trimming and J lost 4 bases, with 15 bases between them. The CDR3 has 15 amino acids. Germline CDR1 and CDR2: SGHVS and FQNEAQ. CDR3 loop: CASSRQEMKYNEQFF. CDR3 coding DNA: TGTGCCAGCAGCCGACAGGAAATGAAATACAATGAGCAGTTCTTC.

Remarks on this clone: An end of the junction does not agree with germline; a read error may underlie this. This chain links TRBV6-5 with TRBJ2-1, with unresolved D. The CDR3 contains 12 residues. CDR1 is MNHEY, CDR2 SVGAGI, per germline. The chain's CDR3 is CASSYSNNEQFF. DNA for the CDR3: TGTGCCAGCAGTTACTCCAACAATGAGCAGTTCTTC.

This chain connects TRBV19 to TRBJ1-5, with D perhaps matching TRBD1 (6 bases). Trimming stripped 8 bases from V and 3 bases from J, with 20 bases between. The CDR3 runs 16 residues. The germline V gene encodes CDR1 LNHDA and CDR2 SQIVND (reference sequence). The CDR3 DNA reads TGTGCCAGTGTTGGTCCGGGTCGGACAGACAATCAGCCCCAGCATTTT. Amino acids: CASVGPGRTDNQPQHF.

V and J are TRBV4-3 and TRBJ2-7; TRBD2 might be the D (5 bases). This CDR3 region has 15 residues. Germline V gene lookup returns CDR1 LGHNA and CDR2 YSLEER. The germline V and J ends were trimmed by 6 bases and 0 bases, with 15 bases remaining between them. CDR3 nucleotide sequence: TGCGCCAGCAGGGGAGTAGACTTACTCTCCTACGAGCAGTACTTC. It yields the protein CASRGVDLLSYEQYF.

The V gene is TRBV6-6, the J gene TRBJ2-5; TRBD2 matches at 7 bases. The J segment lost 4 bases and the V segment lost 2 bases, leaving 7 bases of the junction unmatched. From germline, CDR1 is MNHNY and CDR2 SVGAGI (reference sequence). The CDR3 is 15 residues long. The CDR3 DNA is TGTGCCAGCAGTTACGAAGGCGGGAGTGGAGAGACCCAGTACTTC. Its protein product is CASSYEGGSGETQYF.

J is TRBJ2-6 and V is TRBV6-1; TRBD1 agrees at 7 bases. Germline V CDR1 and CDR2: MNHNS, SASEGT. The CDR3 consists of 15 residues. Trimming removed 6 bases from V and 0 bases from J; junction bases left unmatched: 2. This CDR3 reads CASRTGYSGANVLTF. The CDR3 bases are TGTGCCAGCAGGACAGGGTACTCTGGGGCCAACGTCCTGACTTTC.

This clone was counted a single time. DNA for the CDR3: TGTGCCAGCAGCCAAGAATTCCGGGAGCTATGGGAGCAGTACTTC. The encoded protein is CASSQEFRELWEQYF. The V gene is TRBV7-2, the J gene TRBJ2-7; D might be TRBD2 (6 bases). The V end lost 5 bases, the J end lost 7 bases, and 21 bases lay between the germline ends. The germline V gene has CDR1 SGHTA and CDR2 FQGNSA. The CDR3 is 15 residues long.

V and J are TRBV28 and TRBJ1-2, with a possible D match to TRBD1 (6 bases). This CDR3 has 13 residues. The V gene's germline CDR1 is MDHEN and CDR2 SYDVKM. V was clipped by 7 bases and J by 2 bases, with 11 bases between them. This CDR3 is CASTTGQNYGYTF. CDR3 bases: TGTGCCAGCACCACTGGACAGAACTATGGCTACACCTTC.

The chain employs TRBV5-1 and TRBJ2-7; 7 nucleotides align to TRBD1. This CDR3 has 16 residues. Germline V gene sequence: CDR1 SGHRS, CDR2 YFSETQ. J lost 2 bases, V lost 4 bases, and 12 bases had no gene match. The CDR3: CASSEPRTGAPYEQYF. The CDR3 bases are TGCGCCAGCAGCGAACCTCGCACAGGGGCCCCCTACGAGCAGTACTTC.

This rearrangement joins TRBV7-2 to TRBJ1-1, with TRBD1 as a possible D gene (6 bases). The CDR3 length is 15 residues. Germline CDR1 SGHTA, CDR2 FQGNSA. Trimming shortened V by 5 bases and J by 8 bases, and 21 bases separated the two germline ends. Written as DNA, the CDR3 is TGTGCCAGCAGCCCGCACAACGGACAGAGACTAGAAGCTTTCTTT. Protein product: CASSPHNGQRLEAFF.